A selection of T cell receptor beta chains follows, all from one sample in a study of identical twins. Each CDR3 protein is one row after TCRdb ran MiXCR on the 5' RACE reads. The sample carries approximately 1.8 million distinct CDR3 sequences, about 31% recorded once. The sample was cord blood. The receptors derive from a newborn girl in good health. The CDR3 runs from the conserved cysteine through the conserved F or W. A D gene is named only where the DNA matches it firmly. The size entry is marked missing in some rows and otherwise reads once, few, many or a size class.

TRBV5-1	TRBJ2-3	many	NA	TGCGCCAGCAGTATGGGCACAGATACGCAGTATTTT	CASSMGTDTQYF
TRBV25-1	TRBJ1-6	few	TRBD1	TGTGCCAGCAGTGAGGACAGGGGAGAGTCACCCCTCCACTTT	CASSEDRGESPLHF
TRBV6-6	TRBJ2-3	NA	NA	TGTGCCAGCAGTTACCGGGGGGCCTTAGGAGATACGCTGTATTTT	CASSYRGALGDTLYF
TRBV2	TRBJ2-5	few	TRBD2	TGTGCCAGCCTCACGGGACTAGCGGGGATCAATGAGCAGTACTTC	CASLTGLAGINEQYF
TRBV11-2	TRBJ2-7	few	NA	TGTGCCAGCGCTAACTACGAGCAGTACTTC	CASANYEQYF
TRBV6-2/TRBV6-3	TRBJ2-7	NA	NA	TGTGCCAGCAGTTACGGTTTTTCCAGGGCAACCTACGAGCAGTACTTC	CASSYGFSRATYEQYF
TRBV5-1	TRBJ2-3	NA	NA	TGCGCCAGCAGCTTGGTAATGGCTAGCACAGATACGCAGTATTTT	CASSLVMASTDTQYF
TRBV7-9	TRBJ2-1	NA	TRBD2	TGTTCCAGCAGCCCACGGACTAGCGGGAGTAAAGATGAGCAGTTCTTC	CSSSPRTSGSKDEQFF
TRBV6-6	TRBJ1-3	NA	NA	TGTGCCAGCAGTTACCTGGACGAATCAGCCACCATATATTTT	CASSYLDESATIYF
TRBV20-1	TRBJ2-3	NA	TRBD2	TGCAGTGCTAGGGAACACTTAGCGGGTCCATGGGATACGCAGTATTTT	CSAREHLAGPWDTQYF
TRBV11-2	TRBJ2-3	NA	TRBD2	TGTGCCAGCAGCTTAGATACGGGGACTAGCGGGGGAAGCACAGTTACGCAGTATTTT	CASSLDTGTSGGSTVTQYF
TRBV2	TRBJ1-6	few	NA	TGTGCCAGCAGCCGGGACAACTATAATTCACCCCTCCACTTT	CASSRDNYNSPLHF
TRBV10-3	TRBJ2-7	once	TRBD2	TGTGCCATCAGCCGAACGACTAGCGGTCACAATGAGCAGTACTTC	CAISRTTSGHNEQYF
TRBV11-2	TRBJ2-7	NA	NA	TGTGCCAGCAGCTTAGGGGCAGGAGCTATGTATGAGCAGTACTTC	CASSLGAGAMYEQYF
TRBV20-1	TRBJ1-5	NA	NA	TGCAGTCTTCTTAGGTCCGGGGCAGCTAGCAATCAGCCCCAGCATTTT	CSLLRSGAASNQPQHF
TRBV30	TRBJ2-2	NA	NA	TGTGCCTGGAGGGACAAAAACACCGGGGAGCTGTTTTTT	CAWRDKNTGELFF
TRBV10-3	TRBJ1-5	NA	TRBD1	TGTGCCACCAAGGCGGACAGGGGCAATCAGCCCCGGCATTTT	CATKADRGNQPRHF
TRBV19	TRBJ2-5	NA	TRBD2	TGTGCCAGTAGTCCCCTCGGGACTAGCGGGAGACTGCAGTACTTC	CASSPLGTSGRLQYF
TRBV7-2	TRBJ2-7	many	TRBD2	TGTGCCAGCAGCTTAGGTCTAGCGGGAGTTAGTTACGAGCAGTACTTC	CASSLGLAGVSYEQYF
TRBV19	TRBJ1-1	NA	TRBD1	TGTGCCACCACGGGACAGGGAGGCTTAGTTGTTGGGAACACCGAAGCTTTCTTT	CATTGQGGLVVGNTEAFF
TRBV12-3/TRBV12-4	TRBJ1-2	many	NA	TGTGCCAGCAGTCCGTTAATCTATGGCTACACCTTC	CASSPLIYGYTF
TRBV29-1	TRBJ2-2	few	TRBD2	TGCAGCGCCCTTCTAGCGGCGAACACCGGGGAGCTGTTTTTT	CSALLAANTGELFF
TRBV2	TRBJ2-7	few	NA	TGTGCCAGCAGTGAAGTGAAAAGGGACGAGCAGTACTTC	CASSEVKRDEQYF
TRBV12-3/TRBV12-4	TRBJ2-3	NA	TRBD2	TGTGCCAGCAGTCACCGACTAGCGGGCACCACAGATACGCAGTATTTT	CASSHRLAGTTDTQYF
TRBV12-3/TRBV12-4	TRBJ1-1	few	NA	TGTGCCAGCAGTTCGGGGGGGTCGAACACTGAAGCTTTCTTT	CASSSGGSNTEAFF
TRBV9	TRBJ2-5	NA	TRBD2	TGTGCCAGCAGCGTAGTCTCTAGCGGGGCCTCCTACAATGAGCAGTACTTC	CASSVVSSGASYNEQYF
TRBV28	TRBJ2-7	many	NA	TGTGCCAGCGGTTCCGCAGTAGGGGAGCAGTACTTC	CASGSAVGEQYF
TRBV11-2	TRBJ2-7	few	NA	TGTGCCAGCAGCTTACCCTGGCAGACCTACGAGCAGTACTTC	CASSLPWQTYEQYF
TRBV7-9	TRBJ2-5	few	TRBD1	TGTGCCAGCAGCTTACTCCCGACAGGGGGAAGGGAGACCCAGTACTTC	CASSLLPTGGRETQYF
TRBV5-5	TRBJ2-1	few	NA	TGTGCCAGCATAGGAGCGATCGATGAGCAGTTCTTC	CASIGAIDEQFF
TRBV28	TRBJ2-7	NA	NA	TGTGCCAGCACCGCATTGGGTTCCAGCTCCTACAATGAGCAGTACTTC	CASTALGSSSYNEQYF
TRBV5-1	TRBJ2-3	few	NA	TGCGCCAGCAGCTATACAGCTGCAGATACGCAGTATTTT	CASSYTAADTQYF
TRBV20-1	TRBJ1-1	few	NA	TGCAGTGCTAAAGGGGTCCCGAACACTGAAGCTTTCTTT	CSAKGVPNTEAFF
TRBV5-1	TRBJ2-7	few	NA	TGCGCCAGCAGCCCGCGGAGGGGCTCCTACAATGAGCAGTACTTC	CASSPRRGSYNEQYF
TRBV27	TRBJ2-3	few	NA	TGTGCCAGCAGTGTAGCTAGCCCCACAGATACGCAGTATTTT	CASSVASPTDTQYF
TRBV5-4	TRBJ1-6	NA	TRBD1	TGTGCCAGCAGCCTAGGACAGGGAGACGGTAATTCGCCCCTCCACTTT	CASSLGQGDGNSPLHF
TRBV20-1	TRBJ1-2	few	NA	TGCAGTGCTAGAGAAAGGGAGGGTATATACTATGGCTACACCTTC	CSAREREGIYYGYTF
TRBV28	TRBJ1-5	NA	NA	TGTGCCAGCAGTACCCCCTCGTATCAGCCCCAGCATTTT	CASSTPSYQPQHF
TRBV7-9	TRBJ2-3	NA	NA	TGTGCCAGCAGCTGGGCGGACCTCGGAGGCACAGATACGCAGTATTTT	CASSWADLGGTDTQYF
TRBV28	TRBJ1-2	NA	NA	TGTGCCAGCAGGAGCTTGGTCAGGGGCCTCTATGGCTACACCTTC	CASRSLVRGLYGYTF
TRBV4-1	TRBJ2-1	NA	NA	TGCGCCAGCAGCCAACTAGCCAGAGTATACAATGAGCGGTTCTTC	CASSQLARVYNERFF
TRBV7-9	TRBJ2-5	NA	TRBD2	TGTGCCAGCACCAACCCGGGACTAGCGGGAGGAAAAGAGACCCAGTACTTC	CASTNPGLAGGKETQYF
TRBV2	TRBJ2-5	NA	TRBD2	TGTGCCAGCAGAGGACTAGCGGTGTACCAAGAGACCCAGTACTTC	CASRGLAVYQETQYF
TRBV5-6	TRBJ2-3	few	TRBD2	TGTGCCAGCAGCTTGGACGAGGGCGGGAGGTCTGCAGATACGCAGTATTTT	CASSLDEGGRSADTQYF
TRBV7-9	TRBJ2-3	few	NA	TGTGCCAGCAGCTTTGGAGCGAACACAGATACGCAGTATTTT	CASSFGANTDTQYF
TRBV6-5	TRBJ2-7	NA	TRBD1	TGTGCCAGCAGTTATGGTGGGACAGGGAGGCGCGAGCAGTACTTC	CASSYGGTGRREQYF
TRBV20-1	TRBJ1-1	few	NA	TGCAGTGCTAGATCGGCTTTGAACACTGAAGCTTTCTTT	CSARSALNTEAFF
TRBV14	TRBJ2-4	few	NA	TGTGCCAGCAGCCAAAGACAAGGGGGAGGGCGATCTAATTTGTACTTC	CASSQRQGGGRSNLYF
TRBV25-1	TRBJ2-3	NA	NA	TGTGCCAGCAGTGAATTGGGGCTAGCCGCTAGCACAGATACGCAGTATTTT	CASSELGLAASTDTQYF
TRBV11-2	TRBJ2-3	few	TRBD2	TGTGCCAGCAGCTTAGAGGCTAGCGGGGCCACAGATACGCAGTATTTT	CASSLEASGATDTQYF
TRBV20-1	TRBJ1-4	NA	NA	TGCAGTGCTAGAGAGCCCGGGAAGAGCGAGAAACTGTTTTTT	CSAREPGKSEKLFF
TRBV20-1	TRBJ1-1	few	TRBD1	TGCAGTGCTAGTGGCGGGACAGGGGCTGAAGCTTTCTTT	CSASGGTGAEAFF
TRBV12-3/TRBV12-4	TRBJ2-3	many	TRBD1	TGTGCCAGCAGTTTACTGGCAGGGGGCGGCACAGATACGCAGTATTTT	CASSLLAGGGTDTQYF
TRBV28	TRBJ2-7	few	TRBD1	TGTGCCAGCAGTGCCCCCGATGTAGGGGGCCCCTACGAGCAGTACTTC	CASSAPDVGGPYEQYF
TRBV10-3	TRBJ1-1	NA	TRBD1	TGTGCCATCGCACGACAGGGAGGGACTGAAGCTTTCTTT	CAIARQGGTEAFF
TRBV20-1	TRBJ2-3	few	NA	TGCAGTGCTAGGCGAAGCCCCACAGATACGCAGTATTTT	CSARRSPTDTQYF